What follows are 30 T cell receptor beta chains derived from one specimen sequenced in a study of regulatory T cells in long-lasting Graves disease. Time point reported: newly diagnosed GD, antithyroid drugs for less than 3 months. PBMCs were the source of the RNA used for TCR sequencing. Arm-PCR of CDR3 regions and iRepertoire HTBI primers were the basis on which TCR beta libraries were built. TCRdb independently ran MiXCR on the multiplex PCR reads; one entry per CDR3 protein. The repertoire has a few hundred thousand distinct CDR3 sequences, 12% of them found once; the top ten carry around 18%. The same data also went into a second study, on T cells in Graves' hyperthyroidism and ophthalmopathy.

Material: peripheral blood mononuclear cells (PBMCs), obtained at new diagnosis, from a patient treated with antithyroid drugs. The receptors originated from a young woman with Graves disease.

This clonotype came up many times. The chain combines TRBV27 with TRBJ2-3; D is possibly TRBD1 (5 bases). CDR1 MNHEY and CDR2 SMNVEV come from the germline V gene (reference sequence). Trimming shortened V by 0 bases and J by 2 bases, and 9 bases separated the two germline ends. CDR3 length: 15 amino acids. The chain's CDR3 is CASSLSLQDTDTQYF. CDR3 coding DNA: TGTGCCAGCAGTTTATCTTTACAGGACACAGATACGCAGTATTTT.

As regards this clonotype: A much larger clone differs by one base, so this may be a read error. The chain combines TRBV6-4 with TRBJ1-2, with a possible D match to TRBD1 (5 bases). The CDR3 sequence is 14 residues long. The ends were cut back, 7 bases at V and 4 bases at J, with 16 bases in the middle. Germline lookup yields CDR1 MRHNA and CDR2 SNTAGT. The CDR3 DNA sequence: TGTGCCAGCACTTCCCTCTGGGACTTCTATGGCTACACCTTC. This encodes CASTSLWDFYGYTF.

This clonotype showed up many times. This chain uses TRBV2 with TRBJ2-7; no clear D gene. There are 12 residues in the CDR3. Germline loops: CDR1 SNHLY, CDR2 FYNNEI. Trimming removed 6 bases from V and 5 bases from J, with 11 bases in between. This CDR3 is CASRSGLDEQYV. The CDR3 DNA follows: TGTGCCAGCAGGTCAGGCCTAGACGAGCAGTACGTC.

Here the CDR3 DNA reads TGCGCCAGCAGCCCGGAGGGACCGAGCACAGATACGCAGTATTTT. This codes for CASSPEGPSTDTQYF. V is TRBV5-1 and J is TRBJ2-3; maybe TRBD2 (6 bases). The V and J ends lost 4 bases and 0 bases respectively, with 12 bases between them. Germline lookup yields CDR1 SGHRS and CDR2 YFSETQ. The CDR3 loop spans 15 amino acids.

The V gene is TRBV20-1, the J gene TRBJ1-2, with D perhaps matching TRBD1 (5 bases). CDR3 length: 13 residues. V lost 6 bases to trimming and J lost 6 bases, with 17 bases between them. In germline, CDR1 is DFQATT, CDR2 SNEGSKA (reference sequence). In DNA form, the CDR3 reads TGCAGTGCCGGGACCTACGGGGGTAATGGCTACACCTTC. The encoded protein is CSAGTYGGNGYTF.

Many counts were recorded for this clonotype. V gene TRBV2 combines with J gene TRBJ2-1; no definite D call. The CDR3 contains 13 residues. Per the germline V gene, CDR1 is SNHLY and CDR2 is FYNNEI. V dropped 7 bases and J dropped 0 bases, with 7 bases sitting between them. The CDR3 nucleotides are TGTGCCAGCACCAGGACCTCCTACAATGAGCAGTTCTTC. This gives the protein CASTRTSYNEQFF.

This clonotype was seen at least ten times. CDR3 residues: CSARREYAYEQYF. CDR3 in DNA: TGCAGTGCTAGAAGGGAATATGCATACGAGCAGTACTTC. The chain carries TRBV20-1 and TRBJ2-7, with D hard to call. Per the germline V gene, CDR1 is DFQATT and CDR2 is SNEGSKA (reference sequence). This CDR3 has 13 amino acids. V shed 2 bases and J shed 4 bases, with 12 bases lying between them.

This clonotype was observed many times. The V gene is TRBV11-2, the J gene TRBJ2-1; no reliable D call. Germline CDR1 SGHAT, CDR2 FQNNGV. The CDR3 totals 15 residues. Trimming removed 1 base from V and 2 bases from J, with 9 bases in between. The CDR3 reads CASSLGVVPYNEQFF. CDR3 nucleotide sequence: TGTGCCAGCAGCTTAGGAGTAGTTCCCTACAATGAGCAGTTCTTC.

This clonotype occurred many times. The chain links TRBV11-2 to TRBJ2-1, with 7 positions matching TRBD2. The CDR3 is made up of 16 amino acids. Trimming took 1 base from V and 1 from J; bases not matched to a gene: 4. Germline CDR1 SGHAT, CDR2 FQNNGV. The CDR3 nucleotides read TGTGCCAGCAGCTTAGCCGGGGGAGGGTCCTACAATGAGCAGTTCTTC. Its translation: CASSLAGGGSYNEQFF.

Many counts were recorded for this clonotype. The rearrangement uses TRBV7-6 and TRBJ2-3, with TRBD2 as a possible D gene (6 bases). Trimming took off 1 base at V and 5 bases at J, with 13 bases between the two ends. CDR3 length equals 15 residues. In germline, CDR1 is SGHVS, CDR2 FNYEAQ. DNA of the CDR3: TGTGCCAGCAGCTTAGGGGCGGGGCTGGGAGATACGCAGTATTTT. Protein sequence: CASSLGAGLGDTQYF.

There are a few counts of this clonotype. V gene TRBV12-3 or TRBV12-4 combines with J gene TRBJ2-5; unclear D gene. The CDR3 consists of 13 residues. V was clipped by 6 bases and J by 3 bases, with 11 bases between them. The DNA for the CDR3 is TGTGCCAGCAGCGTAGAGGCGGAAGAGACCCAGTACTTC. Its protein is CASSVEAEETQYF.

This clonotype has a handful of counts. V and J are TRBV27 and TRBJ1-6; a possible D gene is TRBD1 (5 bases). CDR3 length: 17 residues. Germline V gene data show CDR1 as MNHEY and CDR2 as SMNVEV (reference sequence). The germline V and J ends were trimmed by 1 base and 9 bases, with 19 bases remaining between them. Here the CDR3 reads CASSLFHGGNMGSPLHF. In nucleotides, the CDR3 is TGTGCCAGCAGTTTATTTCATGGGGGTAATATGGGTTCACCCCTCCACTTT.

The chain carries TRBV5-1 and TRBJ1-1; D ambiguous. Germline loops: CDR1 SGHRS, CDR2 YFSETQ. Trimming removed 2 bases from V and 0 bases from J, with 8 bases in between. CDR3 size: 14 residues. The CDR3 DNA reads as TGCGCCAGCAGCTTCAACACGATGAACACTGAAGCTTTCTTT. Amino acids: CASSFNTMNTEAFF.

There are many counts of this clonotype. The rearrangement uses TRBV10-3 and TRBJ2-1; 9 nucleotides agree with TRBD2. V lost 4 bases, J lost 3 bases, and 16 bases stayed unmatched. From germline, CDR1 is ENHRY and CDR2 SYGVKD. There are 19 residues in the CDR3. The CDR3 loop reads CAISGMSGGPTPNYNEQFF. The CDR3 coding sequence is TGTGCCATCAGTGGGATGAGCGGGGGGCCCACCCCTAACTACAATGAGCAGTTCTTC.

This clonotype was observed a few times. The chain joins TRBV12-3 or TRBV12-4 to TRBJ2-4; D is perhaps TRBD1 (7 bases). Between the trimmed V and J ends, which lost 9 bases and 1 base, there was a span of 22 bases. This CDR3 is built from 17 residues. The CDR3 bases are TGTGCCAGTAGACAGGGAGGATTGAGTATGGCCAAAAACATTCAGTACTTC. It specifies CASRQGGLSMAKNIQYF.

This clonotype was seen repeatedly, ten times or more. This chain's CDR3 is CASSPRGGTGGWEQYF. CDR3 in DNA: TGTGCCAGCAGCCCCAGGGGAGGGACAGGAGGTTGGGAGCAGTACTTC. The rearrangement joins TRBV7-2 to TRBJ2-7; D is perhaps TRBD1 (8 bases). Germline V gives CDR1 SGHTA, CDR2 FQGNSA. The CDR3 is made up of 16 amino acids. V gave up 5 bases and J gave up 7 bases, with 24 bases separating them.

This clonotype was seen ten or more times. The gene calls are TRBV6-1 and TRBJ1-1; 8 bases are a match to TRBD1. This CDR3 is 14 amino acids long. The germline V gene has CDR1 MNHNS and CDR2 SASEGT. The trim removed 5 bases at V and 4 bases at J, leaving 6 bases unmatched. The CDR3 region has the DNA TGTGCCAGCAGTAAACAGGGGGAGAGCACTGAAGCTTTCTTT. It translates to CASSKQGESTEAFF.

As regards this clonotype: A much larger clone lies one base from this, so it may be a read error. The rearrangement joins TRBV3-2 to TRBJ2-1; no check of the table's D call, TRBD2, against the DNA was made. TRBV3-2 is a pseudogene segment. This CDR3 is built from 13 residues. CDR3 sequence reads: CASIHSRLWEHFF. The CDR3 DNA sequence: TGTGCCAGCATCCACAGTCGACTATGGGAGCACTTCTTC.

This clonotype was detected many times. The V and J genes are TRBV12-3 or TRBV12-4 and TRBJ2-3, with unresolved D. The CDR3 loop spans 13 amino acids. With 5 bases removed from V and 5 bases from J, the gap between germline ends came to 11 bases. The CDR3 nucleotides read TGTGCCAGCAGTCGCGGTAGGAGAGATACGCAGTATTTT. As protein: CASSRGRRDTQYF.

Many counts were recorded for this clonotype. This chain uses TRBV4-1 with TRBJ2-2; possible D gene TRBD2, 5 bases. Looked up from germline, CDR1 is MGHRA and CDR2 is YSYEKL. The length of the CDR3 is 14 residues. V lost 3 bases and J lost 4, with 9 bases in between. The chain's CDR3 is CASSQGVSTGELFF. The CDR3 DNA reads as TGCGCCAGCAGCCAGGGAGTGAGCACCGGGGAGCTGTTTTTT.

This clonotype has at least ten counts. This rearrangement joins TRBV28 to TRBJ2-1; tentatively, D is TRBD1 or TRBD2 (5 bases each). Germline values: CDR1 MDHEN, CDR2 SYDVKM. The V end lost 6 bases, the J end lost 4 bases, and 13 bases lay between the germline ends. The CDR3 has 14 amino acids. The CDR3 spells CASRHGTVYNEQFF. In DNA form, the CDR3 reads TGTGCCAGCAGACATGGGACGGTTTACAATGAGCAGTTCTTC.

This chain links TRBV7-2 with TRBJ1-3; D perhaps matches TRBD1 (6 bases). This CDR3 is built from 16 residues. CDR1 is SGHTA, CDR2 FQGNSA, per germline. The germline V and J ends were trimmed by 5 bases and 0 bases, with 14 bases remaining between them. CDR3: CASSQQGGDSGNTIYF. The CDR3 DNA sequence: TGTGCCAGCAGCCAACAGGGAGGAGACTCTGGAAACACCATATATTTT.

This clonotype has at least ten counts. This chain links TRBV6-2 or TRBV6-3 with TRBJ1-1; no clear D. CDR1 and CDR2 from the germline V gene are MNHEY and SVGEGT. V was trimmed by 0 bases and J by 4 bases, leaving 9 bases between them. This CDR3 has 14 residues. CDR3 sequence (DNA): TGTGCCAGCAGTTACTCCCTCCGACCCACTGAAGCTTTCTTT. Amino acid sequence: CASSYSLRPTEAFF.

This clonotype showed up just a few times. The chain carries TRBV12-3 or TRBV12-4 and TRBJ2-2; no firm D call. The CDR3 covers 13 residues. V lost 4 bases to trimming and J lost 8 bases, with 11 bases between them. CDR3 DNA: TGTGCCAGCAGTTACCCCCCGGAGGGGGAGCTGTTTTTT. Translating it yields CASSYPPEGELFF.

This clonotype was observed a few times. The chain recombines TRBV18 with TRBJ1-5; a weak D match, TRBD1 (6 bases). V lost 6 bases to trimming and J lost 0 bases, with 15 bases between them. CDR3 size: 16 residues. The germline V gene encodes CDR1 KGHSH and CDR2 LQKENI. CDR3 amino acids: CASSLVGGRSNQPQHF. Here the CDR3 DNA reads TGTGCCAGCTCCCTCGTGGGGGGCCGTAGCAATCAGCCCCAGCATTTT.

This chain uses TRBV11-2 with TRBJ2-4, with a possible D match to TRBD1 (6 bases). CDR3 length: 23 residues. CDR1 SGHAT and CDR2 FQNNGV come from the germline V gene. Between the trimmed V and J ends, which lost 0 bases and 0 bases, there was a span of 30 bases. Here the CDR3 reads CASSLDIGGLVGKKQLAKNIQYF. In nucleotides, the CDR3 is TGTGCCAGCAGCTTAGATATTGGGGGCCTTGTGGGGAAAAAGCAACTAGCCAAAAACATTCAGTACTTC.

This clonotype has a count of ten or more. This chain uses TRBV18 with TRBJ1-1; no firm D call. V lost 8 bases and J lost 2, with 12 bases in between. CDR3 length: 13 amino acids. Per the germline V gene, CDR1 is KGHSH and CDR2 is LQKENI. CDR3 in DNA: TGTGCCAGCAGTCCATCCGCCAACACTGAAGCTTTCTTT. Its translation: CASSPSANTEAFF.

About this clonotype: A much larger clone lies one base from this, so it may be a read error. The chain links TRBV13 to TRBJ1-5; D remains ambiguous. CDR1 is PRHDT and CDR2 is FYEKMQ in the germline V gene (reference sequence). The CDR3 consists of 12 residues. The CDR3 DNA sequence: TGTGCCAACAGCCCTTACGGTCAGCCCCAGCATTTT. Its translation: CANSPYGQPQHF.

This clonotype was detected a few times. This rearrangement joins TRBV19 to TRBJ1-5; D possibly corresponds to TRBD1 (6 bases). V shed 0 bases and J shed 9 bases, with 15 bases lying between them. CDR1 and CDR2 from the germline V gene are LNHDA and SQIVND (reference sequence). This CDR3 has 15 amino acids. DNA for the CDR3: TGTGCCAGTAGTATAGAGGGACGGACAGTAGGGCCCCAGCATTTT. It yields the protein CASSIEGRTVGPQHF.

This clonotype has ten or more counts. In nucleotides, the CDR3 is TGTGCCAGCAGAGACAGTCCCTGGGGCACAGATACGCAGTATTTT. Translated: CASRDSPWGTDTQYF. The rearrangement links TRBV6-1 to TRBJ2-3; D might be TRBD1 (5 bases). The CDR3 length is 15 residues. Trimming pared 6 bases from V and 1 base from J, leaving 14 bases between. Germline V gene sequence: CDR1 MNHNS, CDR2 SASEGT.